The entry that follows covers one TCR beta chain sequence. The antigen is not known. The ends lost 6 bases at V and 8 bases at J; junction bases unmatched: 8. CDR1 and CDR2 (germline): SGHAT, FQNNGV. This CDR3 contains 15 residues. These data come from a study of post-analysis software for immune sequencing data. Overall study results and limits: When patients were compared with controls, roughly five TRBV segments were more frequent, TRBV5-6, TRBV5-1 and TRBV20-1 among them.

Incorporated into the TCR beta cDNA libraries were unique molecular identifiers, which served to reduce PCR and sequencing biases. TCRdb processed the PCR reads anew with MiXCR; each CDR3 protein has one entry. The data show roughly 540,000 distinct CDR3 sequences, roughly 34% seen once. Input material: blood. This receptor was taken from a girl between 2 and 17 years old with multiple sclerosis. The chain joins TRBV11-2 to TRBJ1-6; 9 nucleotides agree with TRBD1. DNA for the CDR3: TGTGCCAGCAGAACGGGACAGGGCGTAGATTCACCCCTCCACTTT. Protein product: CASRTGQGVDSPLHF.